The 16 T cell receptor beta chains presented below share a single source sample, sequenced in a study of Ad26.COV2.S vaccination and SARS-CoV-2 variants. Noted treatment: roughly 19 received Ad26.COV2.S at low or high dose, single or two shots; 5 received placebo; per-sample allocation not given. Collection of samples fell on day 63 after the first vaccine or placebo injection. Clones were sequenced by immunoSEQ multiplex PCR, and TCRdb holds only the in-frame ones, with some missing. The table has a few hundred thousand clones, 88% seen once. The sequencing here drew on peripheral blood, taken in a trial of Ad26.COV2.S vaccine versus placebo. These receptor sequences come from a person between 18 and 59 years old who received the Ad26.COV2.S COVID-19 vaccine or a placebo.

The V and J genes are TRBV24-1 and TRBJ2-2; a weak D match, TRBD1 (5 bases). Trimming stripped 6 bases from V and 0 bases from J, with 7 bases between. The V gene's germline CDR1 is KGHDR and CDR2 SFDVKD. The CDR3 loop spans 14 amino acids. DNA for the CDR3: TGTGCCACCAGTAGCAGGGCGAACACCGGGGAGCTGTTTTTT. This translates into CATSSRANTGELFF.

This clone was seen a single time. This chain links TRBV9 with TRBJ1-1; D is ambiguous. Trimming removed 3 bases from V and 1 base from J, with 13 bases in between. Germline loops: CDR1 SGDLS, CDR2 YYNGEE. The CDR3 loop spans 15 amino acids. The CDR3 sequence: CASSGNPTENTEAFF. DNA for the CDR3: TGTGCCAGCAGCGGAAACCCTACAGAGAACACTGAAGCTTTCTTT.

This chain uses TRBV6-2 or TRBV6-3 with TRBJ2-5; D unclear. CDR1 and CDR2 from the germline V gene are MNHEY and SVGEGT. The CDR3 is 14 amino acids. Deletions cut 2 bases from V and 1 base from J, with 8 bases between. The chain's CDR3 is CASSYARPQETQYF. The DNA of the CDR3 is TGTGCCAGCAGTTACGCAAGGCCCCAAGAGACCCAGTACTTC.

The genes are TRBV19 and TRBJ2-3; no reliable D call. The V and J ends lost 1 base and 3 bases respectively, with 14 bases between them. The CDR3 has 16 amino acids. Germline V lookup: CDR1 LNHDA, CDR2 SQIVND (reference sequence). CDR3 DNA: TGTGCCAGTAGTATAGGTGGGGTTGCCGGGACAGATACGCAGTATTTT. Its translation is CASSIGGVAGTDTQYF.

The rearrangement links TRBV7-3 to TRBJ2-7; 9 bases are shared with TRBD1. Germline CDR1 and CDR2: SGHTA and FQGTGA. The CDR3 runs 15 residues. The trim removed 1 base at V and 4 bases at J, leaving 5 bases unmatched. The CDR3 loop is CASSLMGQGPYEQYF. The CDR3 DNA reads TGTGCCAGCAGCTTAATGGGACAGGGTCCGTACGAGCAGTACTTC. Variable domain in full (rest from reference TRBV7-3 and TRBJ2-7): GAGVSQTPSNKVTEKGKYVELRCDPISGHTALYWYRQSLGQGPEFLIYFQGTGAADDSGLPNDRFFAVRPEGSVSTLKIQRTERGDSAVYLCASSLMGQGPYEQYFGPGTRLTVT.

This clone was counted between two and nine times. J is TRBJ1-2 and V is TRBV28; D is ambiguous. V gave up 3 bases and J gave up 1 base, with 0 bases separating them. Germline V gives CDR1 MDHEN, CDR2 SYDVKM. This CDR3 comprises 11 residues. The CDR3 here is CASSFNYGYTF. CDR3 DNA: TGTGCCAGCAGTTTTAACTATGGCTACACCTTC.

J is TRBJ1-6 and V is TRBV28, with 12 positions matching TRBD1. V shed 4 bases and J 7 bases; nucleotides not matched to a gene: 8. The germline CDR1 and CDR2 sequences are MDHEN and SYDVKM. The CDR3 length is 17 residues. The CDR3 region is CASSSPGTGGENSPLHF. In nucleotides, the CDR3 is TGTGCCAGCAGTTCCCCCGGGACAGGGGGCGAAAATTCACCCCTCCACTTT.

The chain employs TRBV5-4 and TRBJ1-1; D possibly corresponds to TRBD1 (6 bases). Per germline, CDR1 SGHNT and CDR2 YYREEE (reference sequence). Trimming shortened V by 2 bases and J by 4 bases, and 18 bases separated the two germline ends. The length of the CDR3 is 16 residues. The CDR3 loop is CASSFKGPRGGTEAFF. The CDR3 nucleotides are TGTGCCAGCAGCTTCAAAGGCCCCAGAGGGGGCACTGAAGCTTTCTTT.

Concerning this clone itself: The sample holds other DNA sequences that translate to the same CDR3. CDR3 bases: TGTGCCAGCAGGGGACAGGGGGAGTACGAGCAGTACTTC. Its protein is CASRGQGEYEQYF. The chain links TRBV2 to TRBJ2-7; 11 nucleotides line up with TRBD1. V trimming: 6 bases; J trimming: 4 bases; junction bases outside the gene matches: 2. Per the germline V gene, CDR1 is SNHLY and CDR2 is FYNNEI. The length of the CDR3 is 13 residues.

This chain connects TRBV6-4 to TRBJ2-1, with TRBD1 as a possible D gene (6 bases). CDR3 length: 15 residues. CDR1 and CDR2 from the germline V gene are MRHNA and SNTAGT. The germline V and J ends were trimmed by 4 bases and 4 bases, with 14 bases remaining between them. CDR3 nucleotide sequence: TGTGCCAGCAGTGCTTTGTCGGGGACATACAATGAGCAGTTCTTC. This codes for CASSALSGTYNEQFF.

This chain joins TRBV19 and TRBJ1-1; D uncertain. The length of the CDR3 is 13 residues. The ends were cut back, 5 bases at V and 0 bases at J, with 7 bases in the middle. CDR1 is LNHDA and CDR2 is SQIVND in the germline V gene (reference sequence). The CDR3 sequence is CASSWLMNTEAFF. The CDR3 DNA follows: TGTGCCAGTAGTTGGTTAATGAACACTGAAGCTTTCTTT.

J is TRBJ1-4 and V is TRBV7-9, with 8 bases aligning to TRBD1. Unmatched junction bases numbered 6, after V lost 5 bases and J lost 10 bases. The CDR3 has 13 amino acids. Looked up from germline, CDR1 is SEHNR and CDR2 is FQNEAQ (reference sequence). CDR3 in DNA: TGTGCCAGCAGCATTGACAGGGGTCGAAAACTGTTTTTT. As protein: CASSIDRGRKLFF. Looking up the rest from reference TRBV7-9 and TRBJ1-4 gives the full variable domain: DTGVSQNPRHKITKRGQNVTFRCDPISEHNRLYWYRQTLGQGPEFLTYFQNEAQLEKSRLLSDRFSAERPKGSFSTLEIQRTEQGDSAMYLCASSIDRGRKLFFGSGTQLSVL.

The rearrangement links TRBV15 to TRBJ2-2; 7 bases match TRBD2. The V segment lost 2 bases and the J segment 5 bases; nucleotides outside the gene matches: 2. Germline values: CDR1 LNHNV, CDR2 YYDKDF (reference sequence). This CDR3 region has 14 residues. The CDR3 coding sequence is TGTGCCACCAGCAGAAAAGCGGGGACCGGGGAGCTGTTTTTT. It codes for CATSRKAGTGELFF.

A single count supports this clone. The gene calls are TRBV7-9 and TRBJ2-7; D possibly corresponds to TRBD2 (5 bases). The V and J ends lost 2 bases and 1 base respectively, with 15 bases between them. This CDR3 has 16 residues. Germline lookup yields CDR1 SEHNR and CDR2 FQNEAQ (reference sequence). The CDR3 reads CASSLMAGAESYEQYF. As DNA, the CDR3 is TGTGCCAGCAGCTTAATGGCGGGCGCGGAATCCTACGAGCAGTACTTC.

V usage is TRBV6-5 and J usage is TRBJ1-5; tentative D call: TRBD1 (5 bases). Germline loops: CDR1 MNHEY, CDR2 SVGAGI. The CDR3 totals 15 residues. The germline V and J ends were trimmed by 5 bases and 6 bases, with 17 bases remaining between them. The CDR3 spells CASSTQHLGVQPQHF. The CDR3 coding sequence is TGTGCCAGCAGTACACAGCACCTGGGGGTTCAGCCCCAGCATTTT.

The chain combines TRBV7-2 with TRBJ2-7, with TRBD2 identical over 12 bases. The CDR3 covers 17 residues. Germline CDR1 reads SGHTA; CDR2 reads FQGNSA. Trimming cost V 5 bases and J 2 bases; bases outside gene matches: 10. The CDR3 region is CASSPSPLAGGAYEQYF. The DNA for the CDR3 is TGTGCCAGCAGCCCGTCGCCGCTAGCGGGGGGGGCCTACGAGCAGTACTTC.